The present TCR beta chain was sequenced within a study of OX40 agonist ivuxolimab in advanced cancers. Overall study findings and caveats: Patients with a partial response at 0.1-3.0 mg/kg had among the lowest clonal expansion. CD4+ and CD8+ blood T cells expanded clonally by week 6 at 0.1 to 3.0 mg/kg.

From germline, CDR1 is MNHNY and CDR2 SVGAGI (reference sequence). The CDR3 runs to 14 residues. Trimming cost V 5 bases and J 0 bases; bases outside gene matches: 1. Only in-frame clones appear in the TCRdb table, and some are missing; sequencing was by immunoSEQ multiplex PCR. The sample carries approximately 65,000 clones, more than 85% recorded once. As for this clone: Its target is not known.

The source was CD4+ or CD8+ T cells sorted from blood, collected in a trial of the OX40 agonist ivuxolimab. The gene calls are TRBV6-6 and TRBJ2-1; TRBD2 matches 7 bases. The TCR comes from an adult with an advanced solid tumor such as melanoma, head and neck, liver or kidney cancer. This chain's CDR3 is CASSRDYSYNEQFF. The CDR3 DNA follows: TGTGCCAGCAGTCGGGACTACTCCTACAATGAGCAGTTCTTC.